Shown below are 26 T cell receptor beta chains from a single sample sequenced in a study of CXCR4 blockade with PD-1 therapy in pancreatic cancer. Clones were read by immunoSEQ multiplex PCR, and TCRdb kept only the in-frame ones, dropping some. The repertoire holds several thousand clones, with about 39% as singletons. Sequenced input: tumor tissue. All receptors derive from a human donor with pancreatic ductal adenocarcinoma.

This clone is deemed medium-sized. The genes are TRBV1 and TRBJ2-7; the DNA was not compared with TRBD2, the D call given in the table. TRBV1 is an annotated pseudogene. This CDR3 has 17 residues. In DNA form, the CDR3 reads TGCGCCAGCAGCCAAGAAGGGGAGGTAGCGGGGTTCCACGAGCAGTACTTC. Translated, it gives CASSQEGEVAGFHEQYF.

This clone was recorded only once. This chain joins TRBV28 and TRBJ2-6, with unresolved D. V lost 5 bases to trimming and J lost 1 base, with 12 bases between them. CDR1 MDHEN and CDR2 SYDVKM come from the germline V gene. CDR3 length: 16 residues. CDR3 protein: CASSGVVRSGANVLTF. As DNA, the CDR3 is TGTGCCAGCAGTGGAGTGGTGCGTTCTGGGGCCAACGTCCTGACTTTC. The full variable domain, in which reference TRBV28 and TRBJ2-6 provide the parts outside the CDR3, is DVKVTQSSRYLVKRTGEKVFLECVQDMDHENMFWYRQDPGLGLRLIYFSYDVKMKEKGDIPEGYSVSREKKERFSLILESASTNQTSMYLCASSGVVRSGANVLTFGAGSRLTVL.

The chain is built from TRBV1 and TRBJ2-7; the D call of TRBD1 is as the table states it, not checked on the DNA. TRBV1 is tagged as a pseudogene. CDR3 length: 15 residues. The CDR3 nucleotides read TGCGCCAGCAGCCTTGGCCGACAGACAAACTACGAGCAGTACTTC. Translated, it gives CASSLGRQTNYEQYF.

This clone was counted only a few times. This chain links TRBV23-1 with TRBJ1-6, with 7 bases fitting TRBD1. TRBV23-1 is known as an ORF, though its function is uncertain. This CDR3 comprises 16 residues. The junction had 14 bases not matched to a gene; V was cut back by 6 bases and J by 9 bases. CDR3 protein: CASSLTGTVSVSPLHF. The CDR3, as DNA: TGCGCCAGCAGCCTAACCGGGACAGTTAGCGTTTCACCCCTCCACTTT.

The rearrangement joins TRBV30 to TRBJ1-1; D possibly corresponds to TRBD1 (5 bases). The germline V gene encodes CDR1 GTSNPN and CDR2 SVGIG (reference sequence). CDR3 length: 12 residues. Trimming stripped 2 bases from V and 6 bases from J, with 10 bases between. This chain's CDR3 is CAWSPGGAEAFF. The CDR3, as DNA: TGTGCCTGGAGTCCCGGGGGTGCTGAAGCTTTCTTT.

This rearrangement joins TRBV18 to TRBJ2-2; D unresolved. Trimming took off 5 bases at V and 0 bases at J, with 7 bases between the two ends. Germline CDR1 KGHSH, CDR2 LQKENI. The CDR3 consists of 14 residues. CDR3 nucleotides: TGTGCCAGCTCAGGGGTATCGAACACCGGGGAGCTGTTTTTT. Amino acids: CASSGVSNTGELFF.

By sample fraction, this clone is medium-sized. The chain has TRBV23-1 and TRBJ2-6; no definite D call. TRBV23-1 is classed as an ORF, of uncertain function. This CDR3 contains 17 residues. V was trimmed by 6 bases and J by 3 bases, leaving 18 bases between them. The CDR3 sequence is CASSQAVESGGANVLTF. CDR3 nucleotides: TGCGCCAGCAGCCAAGCCGTTGAGAGTGGTGGGGCCAACGTCCTGACTTTC.

The chain joins TRBV5-1 to TRBJ2-3, with D hard to call. Germline assignment: CDR1 SGHRS and CDR2 YFSETQ. CDR3 length equals 16 residues. V lost 0 bases and J lost 4, with 15 bases in between. Here the CDR3 DNA reads TGCGCCAGCAGCTTGGATTCTAGGGCCGGCCCAGATACGCAGTATTTT. As protein: CASSLDSRAGPDTQYF.

The rearrangement joins TRBV7-1 to TRBJ2-2; no clear D gene. TRBV7-1 is an open reading frame whose function is uncertain. The CDR3 extends over 13 amino acids. With 3 bases removed from V and 6 bases from J, the gap between germline ends came to 8 bases. In DNA, the CDR3 is TGTGCCAGCAGCTCGACCAGGTCCGGGGAGCTGTTTTTT. Translating gives CASSSTRSGELFF.

The rearrangement uses TRBV15 and TRBJ2-5, with D possibly being TRBD2 (5 bases). V was pared by 9 bases and J by 1 base, with 15 bases between. The germline V gene has CDR1 LNHNV and CDR2 YYDKDF (reference sequence). The CDR3 sequence is 14 residues long. The CDR3 DNA reads TGTGCCACTAGCGTATATCGTGCCCAAGAGACCCAGTACTTC. Its translation: CATSVYRAQETQYF.

The rearrangement uses TRBV25-1 and TRBJ2-3; D is unresolved. Germline assignment: CDR1 MGHDK and CDR2 SYGVNS. Trimming removed 4 bases from V and 0 bases from J, with 11 bases in between. The CDR3 has 15 residues. Here the CDR3 DNA reads TGTGCCAGCAGTGGACCCGAGGCTAGCACAGATACGCAGTATTTT. Translating gives CASSGPEASTDTQYF.

This clone was seen only a few times. V gene TRBV9 combines with J gene TRBJ1-2; 11 bases are a match to TRBD1. CDR3 length: 18 amino acids. Trimming removed 3 bases from V and 5 bases from J; junction bases left unmatched: 15. Germline V lookup: CDR1 SGDLS, CDR2 YYNGEE. CDR3 amino acids: CASSAQTIGTGGGYGYTF. The DNA for the CDR3 is TGTGCCAGCAGCGCACAGACTATCGGGACAGGGGGAGGTTATGGCTACACCTTC.

The gene calls are TRBV28 and TRBJ2-3; possibly TRBD1 for D (6 bases). This CDR3 spans 14 amino acids. The V gene's germline CDR1 is MDHEN and CDR2 SYDVKM. V lost 8 bases to trimming and J lost 5 bases, with 17 bases between them. The CDR3 sequence is CASGSFRGGDTQYF. CDR3 DNA: TGTGCCAGCGGGTCGTTCAGGGGCGGAGATACGCAGTATTTT. The full variable domain, rest sourced from reference TRBV28 and TRBJ2-3, is DVKVTQSSRYLVKRTGEKVFLECVQDMDHENMFWYRQDPGLGLRLIYFSYDVKMKEKGDIPEGYSVSREKKERFSLILESASTNQTSMYLCASGSFRGGDTQYFGPGTRLTVL.

J is TRBJ1-4 and V is TRBV18, with D maybe TRBD1 (6 bases). CDR3 length: 15 residues. V lost 3 bases to trimming and J lost 3 bases, with 11 bases between them. Germline V CDR1 and CDR2: KGHSH, LQKENI. CDR3 nucleotides: TGTGCCAGCTCACCCGTGACAGGAGCTAATGAAAAACTGTTTTTT. Amino acids: CASSPVTGANEKLFF.

The chain is built from TRBV23-1 and TRBJ1-2, with TRBD1 identical over 7 bases. TRBV23-1 qualifies as an ORF whose function is uncertain. J lost 4 bases, V lost 6 bases, and 5 bases had no gene match. The CDR3 extends over 13 amino acids. Here the CDR3 DNA reads TGCGCCAGCAGCCAAGCAGGGGGCTATGGCTACACCTTC. Amino acids: CASSQAGGYGYTF.

This clone was recorded only once. The chain uses TRBV28 and TRBJ1-1; D gene uncertain. Germline CDR1 and CDR2: MDHEN and SYDVKM. This CDR3 spans 13 amino acids. The germline V and J ends were trimmed by 6 bases and 0 bases, with 8 bases remaining between them. This chain's CDR3 is CASRPALNTEAFF. The CDR3 DNA is TGTGCCAGCAGGCCCGCTTTGAACACTGAAGCTTTCTTT.

The genes are TRBV19 and TRBJ2-7; D tentatively fits TRBD1 or TRBD2 (5 bases each). V lost 5 bases, J lost 3 bases, and 14 bases lay in between. Germline V CDR1 and CDR2: LNHDA, SQIVND (reference sequence). The CDR3 covers 14 residues. CDR3 sequence reads: CASSPGPPLYEQYF. The CDR3 DNA is TGTGCCAGTAGTCCGGGGCCACCGCTCTACGAGCAGTACTTC.

This rearrangement joins TRBV10-2 to TRBJ2-5, with D possibly matching TRBD2 (6 bases). The CDR3 contains 13 residues. V was clipped by 7 bases and J by 2 bases, with 11 bases between them. Germline values: CDR1 WSHSY, CDR2 SAAADI. CDR3 DNA: TGCGCCAGCAAGCGGGCTGGTCAAGAGACCCAGTACTTC. Translation: CASKRAGQETQYF.

In this sample, this clone is medium-sized. Its ends do not fully match the called genes, so a read error is possible. At least one nucleotide is ambiguous or was not read, and the resulting amino acid is denoted X. The chain carries TRBV4-1 and TRBJ1-2, with D perhaps TRBD1 (6 bases). Germline V CDR1 and CDR2: MGHRA, YSYEKL. The CDR3 loop spans 15 amino acids. In DNA, the CDR3 is TGCGCCARCAGCCAAGACGGTGGAGGGGGCTATGGCTACACCTTC. Translation: CAXSQDGGGGYGYTF.

V usage is TRBV29-1 and J usage is TRBJ2-7; 9 bases agree with TRBD1. Unmatched junction bases numbered 2, after V lost 6 bases and J lost 2 bases. The CDR3 has 12 residues. CDR1 SQVTM and CDR2 ANQGSEA come from the germline V gene. The CDR3 reads CSVTGGTYEQYF. The DNA of the CDR3 is TGCAGCGTAACAGGGGGCACCTACGAGCAGTACTTC.

The chain couples TRBV18 to TRBJ2-5; D gene unclear. Trimming took off 4 bases at V and 1 base at J, with 16 bases between the two ends. Germline V gene sequence: CDR1 KGHSH, CDR2 LQKENI. The CDR3 loop spans 16 amino acids. This CDR3 is CASSHPPGIPQETQYF. The CDR3 region has the DNA TGTGCCAGCTCACACCCTCCAGGAATCCCCCAAGAGACCCAGTACTTC.

This clone appeared a few times. This chain joins TRBV11-3 and TRBJ2-3, with 8 bases aligning to TRBD2. Per the germline V gene, CDR1 is SGHNT and CDR2 is YENEEA. The ends lost 3 bases at V and 3 bases at J; junction bases unmatched: 5. The CDR3 sequence is 15 residues long. The CDR3 coding sequence is TGTGCCAGCAGCTTGTACAGCGGGGGTACAGATACGCAGTATTTT. It is translated as CASSLYSGGTDTQYF. Drawing the rest from reference TRBV11-3 and TRBJ2-3, the complete variable domain is EAGVVQSPRYKIIEKKQPVAFWCNPISGHNTLYWYLQNLGQGPELLIRYENEEAVDDSQLPKDRFSAERLKGVDSTLKIQPAELGDSAVYLCASSLYSGGTDTQYFGPGTRLTVL.

This clone is medium-sized by share. V and J are TRBV9 and TRBJ2-7, with D possibly TRBD1 on 7 matching bases. Trimming cost V 4 bases and J 0 bases, with 14 bases left between them. The CDR3 consists of 15 residues. Germline CDR1 reads SGDLS; CDR2 reads YYNGEE. The DNA of the CDR3 is TGTGCCAGCAGCCCAGGGGGGTATTCCTCCTACGAGCAGTACTTC. Protein product: CASSPGGYSSYEQYF. Complete variable domain (other parts from reference TRBV9 and TRBJ2-7): DSGVTQTPKHLITATGQRVTLRCSPRSGDLSVYWYQQSLDQGLQFLIQYYNGEERAKGNILERFSAQQFPDLHSELNLSSLELGDSALYFCASSPGGYSSYEQYFGPGTRLTVT.

This clone was picked up many times. This chain joins TRBV6-8 and TRBJ1-2; 7 bases are shared with TRBD1. CDR3 length: 17 residues. The V gene end was trimmed by 0 bases and the J gene end by 4 bases; junction bases not matched to a gene: 11. Germline V lookup: CDR1 MNHGY, CDR2 SAAAGT. CDR3 loop: CASSYSIMEGAIYGYTF. CDR3 nucleotides: TGTGCCAGCAGTTACTCGATTATGGAGGGGGCAATCTATGGCTACACCTTC.

CDR3 in amino acids: CASSYSRLAGGDTIYF. CDR3 DNA sequence: TGTGCCAGCAGTTACTCTCGGTTAGCCGGAGGGGACACCATATATTTT. The gene calls are TRBV6-8 and TRBJ1-3, with D possibly matching TRBD1 (5 bases). Trimming removed 0 bases from V and 8 bases from J, with 17 bases in between. Germline CDR1 and CDR2: MNHGY and SAAAGT. This CDR3 spans 16 amino acids.

The chain has TRBV6-8 and TRBJ2-7; D assignment may be TRBD1 or TRBD2 (5 bases each). The V gene lost 5 bases and the J gene lost 3 bases, with 17 bases spanning the gap. CDR1 and CDR2 from the germline V gene are MNHGY and SAAAGT. This CDR3 contains 15 residues. CDR3 protein: CASSLGPNDIYEQYF. CDR3 DNA sequence: TGTGCCAGCAGTCTGGGACCCAACGATATCTACGAGCAGTACTTC.